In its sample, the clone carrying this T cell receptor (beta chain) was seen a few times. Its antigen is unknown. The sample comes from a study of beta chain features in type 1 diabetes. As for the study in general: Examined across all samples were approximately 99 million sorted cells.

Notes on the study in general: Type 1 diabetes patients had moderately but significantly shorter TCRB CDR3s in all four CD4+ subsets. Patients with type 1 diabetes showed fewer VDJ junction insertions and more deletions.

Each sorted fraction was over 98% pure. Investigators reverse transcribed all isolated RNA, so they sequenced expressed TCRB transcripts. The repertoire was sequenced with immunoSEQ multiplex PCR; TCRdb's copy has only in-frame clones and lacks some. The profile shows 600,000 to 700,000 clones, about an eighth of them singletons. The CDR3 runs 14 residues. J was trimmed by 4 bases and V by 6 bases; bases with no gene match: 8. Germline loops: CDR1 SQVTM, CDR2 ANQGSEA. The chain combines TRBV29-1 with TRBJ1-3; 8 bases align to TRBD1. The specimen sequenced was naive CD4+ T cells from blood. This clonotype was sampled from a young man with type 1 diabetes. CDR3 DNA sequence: TGCAGCGTAACCGGACAGGGATCGGGAAACACCATATATTTT. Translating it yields CSVTGQGSGNTIYF. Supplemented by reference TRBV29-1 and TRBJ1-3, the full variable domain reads SAVISQKPSRDICQRGTSLTIQCQVDSQVTMMFWYRQQPGQSLTLIATANQGSEATYESGFVIDKFPISRPNLTFSTLTVSNMSPEDSSIYLCSVTGQGSGNTIYFGEGSWLTVV.